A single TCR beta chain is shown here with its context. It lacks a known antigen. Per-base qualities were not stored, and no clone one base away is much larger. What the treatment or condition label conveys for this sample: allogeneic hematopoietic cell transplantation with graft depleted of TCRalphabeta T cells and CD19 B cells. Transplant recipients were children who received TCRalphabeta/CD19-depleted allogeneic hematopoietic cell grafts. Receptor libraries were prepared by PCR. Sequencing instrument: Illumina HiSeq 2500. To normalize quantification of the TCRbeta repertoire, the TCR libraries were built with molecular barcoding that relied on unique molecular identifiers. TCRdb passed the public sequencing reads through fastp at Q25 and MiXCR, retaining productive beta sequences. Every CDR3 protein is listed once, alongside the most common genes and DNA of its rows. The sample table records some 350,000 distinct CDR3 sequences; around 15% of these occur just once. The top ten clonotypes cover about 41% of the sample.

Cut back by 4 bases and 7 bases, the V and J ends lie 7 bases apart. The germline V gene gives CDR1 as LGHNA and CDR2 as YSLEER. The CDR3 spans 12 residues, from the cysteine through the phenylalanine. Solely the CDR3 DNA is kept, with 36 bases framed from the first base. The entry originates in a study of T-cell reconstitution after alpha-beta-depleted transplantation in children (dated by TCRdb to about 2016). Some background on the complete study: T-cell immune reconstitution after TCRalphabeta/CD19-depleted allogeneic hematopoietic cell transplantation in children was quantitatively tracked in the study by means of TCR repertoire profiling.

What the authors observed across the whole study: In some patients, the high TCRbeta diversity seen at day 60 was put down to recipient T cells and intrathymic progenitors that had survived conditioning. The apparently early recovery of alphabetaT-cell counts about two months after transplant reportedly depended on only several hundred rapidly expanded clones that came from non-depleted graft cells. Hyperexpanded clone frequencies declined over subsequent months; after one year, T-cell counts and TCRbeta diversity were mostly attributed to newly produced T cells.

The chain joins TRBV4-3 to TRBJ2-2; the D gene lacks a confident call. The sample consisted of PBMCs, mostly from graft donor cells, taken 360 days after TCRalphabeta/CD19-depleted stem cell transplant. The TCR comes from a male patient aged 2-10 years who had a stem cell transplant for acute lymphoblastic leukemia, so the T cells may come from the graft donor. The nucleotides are TGCGCCAGCAGCCCGAATTACGGGGAGCTGTTTTTT. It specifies CASSPNYGELFF.